This T cell receptor beta chain appears in the sequencing data of a study of T cells after yellow fever vaccination. TCRdb independently ran MiXCR on the 5' RACE reads; one entry per CDR3 protein. The repertoire holds around 320,000 distinct CDR3 sequences, with under 9% as singletons. The CDR3 contains 16 residues. The V gene lost 0 bases and the J gene lost 0 bases, with 7 bases spanning the gap. Germline CDR1 is SGHKS and CDR2 is YYEKEE (reference sequence). In its sample, this clonotype was seen many times. No antigen is known for it. Regarding the study as a whole: By day 5 rather than day 15, the secondary response had peaked, though it was weaker. Among primary-vaccination clones, most reappeared after the booster, at about 95% for CD4 and 85% to 90% for CD8.

The chain is built from TRBV5-5 and TRBJ1-6, with D unresolved. Here the sequenced sample was CD4+ T cells sorted from PBMCs, taken 5 days after the yellow fever booster vaccination. This TCR was recovered from a man between 18 and 29 years old who received the YFV17D yellow fever vaccine. CDR3 sequence reads: CASSLETSSYNSPLHF. For the CDR3, the DNA is TGTGCCAGCAGCTTGGAGACGAGCTCCTATAATTCACCCCTCCACTTT.